This note documents a single T cell receptor beta chain sequence. As originally analysed: The authors estimated nucleated cell counts from reference gene primer amplification. Measured with immunoSEQ multiplex PCR; TCRdb has only the in-frame clones, and not every one. V and J calls and clone size are those listed in that table; D and trimming were worked out from the DNA. The table lists nearly 200,000 clones, roughly nine tenths of them singletons. The sample is drawn from a study of blood T cell repertoires in COVID-19. In the study overall: Samples representing acute and convalescent COVID-19 were sourced from the United States, Italy and Spain. Sources were T cells, B-cell-depleted T cells, or PBMCs; the material itself was cDNA or gDNA.

The trim removed 2 bases at V and 5 bases at J, leaving 9 bases unmatched. The CDR3 has 16 amino acids. The germline CDR1 and CDR2 sequences are KGHSH and LQKENI. This chain connects TRBV18 to TRBJ2-7; 10 bases fit TRBD1. The sequence derives from a woman in her 70s with acute or convalescent COVID-19. Specimen: peripheral blood. CDR3 in amino acids: CASSPRSGTGANEQYF. The CDR3 DNA reads as TGTGCCAGCTCACCAAGGTCCGGGACAGGGGCAAACGAGCAGTACTTC. The complete variable domain, with remaining parts taken from reference TRBV18 and TRBJ2-7, reads NAGVMQNPRHLVRRRGQEARLRCSPMKGHSHVYWYRQLPEEGLKFMVYLQKENIIDESGMPKERFSAEFPKEGPSILRIQQVVRGDSAAYFCASSPRSGTGANEQYFGPGTRLTVT.